This T cell receptor beta chain comes out of a study of T cells expressing NK-cell markers. Study conclusions and caveats: The CD3+CD56-NKG2C+ fraction of several donors was likewise dominated by these clonotypes.

The CDR3 totals 15 residues. Germline assignment: CDR1 WNHNN and CDR2 SYGVQD (reference sequence). With respect to this clonotype: Its antigen is currently unknown.

From the 5' RACE reads, TCRdb lists one entry per CDR3 protein and no DNA. This sample contains some 500,000 distinct CDR3 sequences. The chain combines TRBV10-1 with TRBJ2-1; the TRBD1 assignment by TCRdb is unverifiable without DNA. Sample: blood T cells: a sorted CD56 or NKG2C T cell subset, CD4+ or CD8+ T cells, or bulk PBMC T cells (not recorded which). The origin of this receptor is a woman aged 45-65 years in good health. The CDR3 sequence: CASSITGGRFNEQFF.